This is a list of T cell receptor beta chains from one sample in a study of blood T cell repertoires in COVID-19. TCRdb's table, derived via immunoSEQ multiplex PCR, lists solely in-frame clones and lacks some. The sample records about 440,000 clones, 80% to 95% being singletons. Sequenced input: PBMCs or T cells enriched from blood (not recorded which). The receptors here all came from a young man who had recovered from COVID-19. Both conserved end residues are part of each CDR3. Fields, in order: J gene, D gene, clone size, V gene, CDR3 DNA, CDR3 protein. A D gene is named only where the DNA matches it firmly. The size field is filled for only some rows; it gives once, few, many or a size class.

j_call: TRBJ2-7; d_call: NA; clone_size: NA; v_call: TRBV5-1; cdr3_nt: TGCGCCAGCAGCTCCAAGGACTTCTCCTACGAGCAGTACTTC; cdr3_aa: CASSSKDFSYEQYF
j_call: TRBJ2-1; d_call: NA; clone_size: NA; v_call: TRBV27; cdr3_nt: TGTGCCAGCAGTTTATCGGCGCCTAGCTCCTACAATGAGCAGTTCTTC; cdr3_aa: CASSLSAPSSYNEQFF
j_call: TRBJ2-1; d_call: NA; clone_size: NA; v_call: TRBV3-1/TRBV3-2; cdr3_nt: TGTGCCAGCAGACGGGGGGCGGACCCGACAAATAAGAAGCAGTTCTTC; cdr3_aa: CASRRGADPTNKKQFF
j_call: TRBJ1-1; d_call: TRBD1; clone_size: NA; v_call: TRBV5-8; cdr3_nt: TGTGCCAGCAGCTGGGACAGGGGCACTGAAGCTTTCTTT; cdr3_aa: CASSWDRGTEAFF
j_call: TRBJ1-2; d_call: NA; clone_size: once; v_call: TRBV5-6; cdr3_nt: TGTGCCAGCAGCAAAGGGGACTCGAACTATGGCTACACCTTC; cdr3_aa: CASSKGDSNYGYTF
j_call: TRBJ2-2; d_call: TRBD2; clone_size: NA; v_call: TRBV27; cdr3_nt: TGTGCCAGCAGCCTCTCCCCGGGACTAGCCGGGGAGCTGTTTTTT; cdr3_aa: CASSLSPGLAGELFF
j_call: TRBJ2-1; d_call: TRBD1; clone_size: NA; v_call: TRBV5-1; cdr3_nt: TGCGCCAGCAGCTTAACTCGACAGGGTGATGAGCAGTTCTTC; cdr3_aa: CASSLTRQGDEQFF
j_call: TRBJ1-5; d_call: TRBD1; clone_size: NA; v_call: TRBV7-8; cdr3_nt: TGTGCCAGCAGCCGACGGCAGGGGGCGCTTAGTCAGCCCCAGCATTTT; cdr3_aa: CASSRRQGALSQPQHF
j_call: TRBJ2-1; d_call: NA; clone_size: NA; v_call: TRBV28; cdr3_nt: TGTGCCATCTTGGGGCTAGGCAATGAGCAGTTCTTC; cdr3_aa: CAILGLGNEQFF
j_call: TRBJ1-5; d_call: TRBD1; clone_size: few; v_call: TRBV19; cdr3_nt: TGTGCCAGTAGTCCAAGACAGGGGGCTCGACAGCCCCAGCATTTT; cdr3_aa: CASSPRQGARQPQHF
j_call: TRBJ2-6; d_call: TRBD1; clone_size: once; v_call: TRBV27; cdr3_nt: TGTGCCAGCAGTCCCCGGGACAGAAGAGCCAACGTCCTGACTTTC; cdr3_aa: CASSPRDRRANVLTF
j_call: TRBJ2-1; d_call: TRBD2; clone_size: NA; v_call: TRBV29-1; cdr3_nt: TGCAGCGTCGAGGGACCTAGCGGGATAGGGAACTATGAGCAGTTCTTC; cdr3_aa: CSVEGPSGIGNYEQFF
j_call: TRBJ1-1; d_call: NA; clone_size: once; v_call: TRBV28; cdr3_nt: TGTGCCAGCAGAGCCAGAGTTCAGGGAGCTTTCTTT; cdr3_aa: CASRARVQGAFF
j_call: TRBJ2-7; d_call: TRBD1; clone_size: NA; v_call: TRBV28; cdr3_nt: TGTGCCAGCAGGCTGACAGGGGCCTACGAGCAGTACTTC; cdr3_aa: CASRLTGAYEQYF
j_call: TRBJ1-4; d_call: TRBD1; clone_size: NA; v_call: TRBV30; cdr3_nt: TGTGCCTGGAGCCCGGACAGGGGGGCAAAACTGTTTTTT; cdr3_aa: CAWSPDRGAKLFF
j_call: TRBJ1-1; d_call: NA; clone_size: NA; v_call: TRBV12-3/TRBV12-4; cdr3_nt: TGTGCCAGCAATGGTCAGGTGAACACTGAAGCTTTCTTT; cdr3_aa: CASNGQVNTEAFF
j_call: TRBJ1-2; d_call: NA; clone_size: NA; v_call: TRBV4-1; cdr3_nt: TGCGCCAGCAGCCAAGATACAGGGCTCGGCTACACCTTC; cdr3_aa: CASSQDTGLGYTF
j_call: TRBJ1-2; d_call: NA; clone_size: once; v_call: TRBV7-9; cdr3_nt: TGTGCCAGCAGCTTAACAACAGAGTTTAGCTACACCTTC; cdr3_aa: CASSLTTEFSYTF
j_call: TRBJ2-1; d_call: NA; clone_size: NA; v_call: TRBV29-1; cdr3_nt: TGCAGCCTGGGGCCAGGGGCCCTCCACAATGAGCAGTTCTTC; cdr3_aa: CSLGPGALHNEQFF
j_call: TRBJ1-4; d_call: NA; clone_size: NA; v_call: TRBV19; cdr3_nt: TGTGCCAGTAGTATGCCAGGGGCCAATGAAAAACTGTTTTTT; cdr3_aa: CASSMPGANEKLFF
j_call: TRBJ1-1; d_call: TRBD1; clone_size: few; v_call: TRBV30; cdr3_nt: TGTGCCTGGACTCATACAGGGGGTAATACTGAAGCTTTCTTT; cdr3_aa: CAWTHTGGNTEAFF
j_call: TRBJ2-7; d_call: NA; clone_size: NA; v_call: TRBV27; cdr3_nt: TGTGCCAGCAGTTTAGACAATTCCTACGAGCAGTACTTC; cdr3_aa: CASSLDNSYEQYF
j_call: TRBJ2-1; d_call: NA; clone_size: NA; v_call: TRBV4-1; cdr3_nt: TGCGCCAGCAGCCAAGTGAAGGCGGGGAGCTCCTACAATGAGCAGTTCTTC; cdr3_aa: CASSQVKAGSSYNEQFF
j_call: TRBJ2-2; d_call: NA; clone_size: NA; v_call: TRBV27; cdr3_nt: TGTGCCAGCAGTTCGTACAGGACCGGGGAGCTGTTTTTT; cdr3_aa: CASSSYRTGELFF
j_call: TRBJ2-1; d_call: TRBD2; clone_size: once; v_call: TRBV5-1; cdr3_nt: TGCGCCAGCAGGACTAGCGGGGATTACAATGAGCAGTTCTTC; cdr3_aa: CASRTSGDYNEQFF
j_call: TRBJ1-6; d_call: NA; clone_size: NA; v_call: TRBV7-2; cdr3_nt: TGTGCCAGCAGCCTCCCGTCCCGGCGGTATAATTCACCCCTCCACTTT; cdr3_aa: CASSLPSRRYNSPLHF
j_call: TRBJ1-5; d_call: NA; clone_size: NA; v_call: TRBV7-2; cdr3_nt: TGTGCCAGCAGCTTAGTGGTACTTAGCAATCAGCCCCAGCATTTT; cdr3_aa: CASSLVVLSNQPQHF
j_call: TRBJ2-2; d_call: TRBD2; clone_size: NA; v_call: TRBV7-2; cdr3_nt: TGTGCCAGCAGCCGGGGACTAGCGGCGAACACCGGGGAGCTGTTTTTT; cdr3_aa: CASSRGLAANTGELFF
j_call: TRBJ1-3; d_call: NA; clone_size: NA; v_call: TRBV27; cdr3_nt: TGTGCCAGCAGTTTTAAACCCCCACGGACCATATATTTT; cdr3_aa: CASSFKPPRTIYF
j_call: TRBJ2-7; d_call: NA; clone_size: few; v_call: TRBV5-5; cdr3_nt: TGTGCCAGCAGCTTGTTGGGGAGCTACGAGCAGTACTTC; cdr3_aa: CASSLLGSYEQYF